What follows are 10 T cell receptor beta chains derived from one specimen sequenced in a study of blood T cells in healthy people across ages. The use of a sample-barcoded 5' primer and a J-beta primer mix characterized a second PCR of roughly 6 to 11 cycles. TCRdb used MiXCR to reprocess the 5' RACE reads, holding one entry per CDR3 protein. The sample holds around 750,000 distinct CDR3 sequences, about 53% seen once. Sequencing was performed on blood. These receptor sequences come from an elderly man in good health.

This chain connects TRBV5-1 to TRBJ1-4; a weak D match, TRBD1 (6 bases). Germline V gene sequence: CDR1 SGHRS, CDR2 YFSETQ. The CDR3 extends over 16 amino acids. Deletions cut 0 bases from V and 0 bases from J, with 9 bases between. The CDR3, as DNA: TGCGCCAGCAGCTTGGCGGGGGCCTCAACTAATGAAAAACTGTTTTTT. It codes for CASSLAGASTNEKLFF.

Many counts were recorded for this clonotype. This chain joins TRBV4-2 and TRBJ2-7; 11 bases map to TRBD2. Germline assignment: CDR1 LGHNA and CDR2 YNFKEQ. Unmatched junction bases numbered 2, after V lost 1 base and J lost 0 bases. The CDR3 has 16 residues. Here the CDR3 reads CASSQAGTSGSYEQYF. The CDR3 DNA sequence: TGTGCCAGCAGCCAAGCCGGGACTAGCGGCTCCTACGAGCAGTACTTC.

This clonotype was seen more than once but under ten times. The chain joins TRBV2 to TRBJ2-5; D call uncertain. The assigned J gene may be wrong: the sequence end matches TRBJ2-7 better. Germline loops: CDR1 SNHLY, CDR2 FYNNEI. The CDR3 spans 14 residues. The CDR3 bases are TGTGCCAGCAGGCCGGTCGTGGAAAGGTACGAGCAGTACTTC. Its translation is CASRPVVERYEQYF.

This chain uses TRBV29-1 with TRBJ2-3; no clear D. Looked up from germline, CDR1 is SQVTM and CDR2 is ANQGSEA. CDR3 length equals 12 residues. V was trimmed by 3 bases and J by 14 bases, leaving 18 bases between them. The CDR3 DNA reads TGCAGCGTTGAGGACGGAAACAGATACGCGTATTTT. Protein product: CSVEDGNRYAYF.

About this clonotype itself: A read error may be the cause here, since a much bigger clone is one base away. This rearrangement joins TRBV9 to TRBJ1-2; D unresolved. CDR1 and CDR2 (germline): SGDLS, YYNGEE. The CDR3 contains 15 residues. CDR3: CASSPRNRLDYDYTF. For the CDR3, the DNA is TGTGCCAGCAGCCCCCGCAATCGGTTGGATTATGACTACACCTTC.

This rearrangement joins TRBV12-3 or TRBV12-4 to TRBJ2-3; D unresolved. The CDR3 spans 15 residues. Trimming removed 6 bases from V and 3 bases from J, with 16 bases in between. As DNA, the CDR3 is TGTGCCAGCAGGTCACACGCCTCTGGTACAGATACGCAGTATTTT. This translates into CASRSHASGTDTQYF.

The chain carries TRBV20-1 and TRBJ2-5; no clear D. The CDR3 covers 12 residues. V gave up 3 bases and J gave up 13 bases, with 18 bases separating them. CDR1 and CDR2 from the germline V gene are DFQATT and SNEGSKA (reference sequence). This CDR3 reads CSARGSPYERYF. Written as DNA, the CDR3 is TGCAGTGCTAGGGGCAGTCCCTACGAGCGGTACTTC.

V gene TRBV10-3 combines with J gene TRBJ1-5; D is uncertain. The CDR3 runs to 14 residues. The V gene lost 4 bases and the J gene lost 2 bases, with 9 bases spanning the gap. CDR1 and CDR2 from the germline V gene are ENHRY and SYGVKD. CDR3 loop: CAISVGEGNQPQHF. The CDR3 region has the DNA TGTGCCATCAGTGTCGGTGAGGGCAATCAGCCCCAGCATTTT.

This clonotype turned up a few times. The chain recombines TRBV7-9 with TRBJ2-4; tentative D call: TRBD1 (6 bases). Germline CDR1 and CDR2: SEHNR and FQNEAQ (reference sequence). Trimming stripped 4 bases from V and 6 bases from J, with 16 bases between. The CDR3 spans 15 residues. CDR3 sequence (DNA): TGTGCCAGCAGCTCAGTACAGGCAGGGGCAAACATTCAGTACTTC. Translating it yields CASSSVQAGANIQYF.

The sample holds many counts of this clonotype. The chain recombines TRBV29-1 with TRBJ2-7; 13 bases align to TRBD2. The CDR3 runs to 13 residues. Germline CDR1 SQVTM, CDR2 ANQGSEA. Trimming took 4 bases from V and 7 from J; bases not matched to a gene: 4. Here the CDR3 DNA reads TGCAGCGTTGCCGGGACTAGCGGGATAGAGCAGTACTTC. Encoded protein: CSVAGTSGIEQYF.